The rows below give T cell receptor beta chains drawn from one sample of a study of spatial heterogeneity in lung cancer. TCRdb analysed the 5' RACE reads with MiXCR anew, one entry per CDR3 protein. The data contain a few thousand distinct CDR3 sequences, 7.9% of them singletons. The source was normal lung tissue next to the tumor, collected at surgery. The receptors come from a male donor with early-stage non-small cell lung cancer. Both conserved end residues are part of each CDR3. A D gene is named only where the DNA matches it firmly. The size entry is marked missing in some rows and otherwise reads once, few, many or a size class.

j_call: TRBJ2-3; v_call: TRBV7-6; clone_size: medium-sized; d_call: .; cdr3_aa: CASSLVGVGPSQVGTDTQYF; cdr3_nt: TGTGCCAGCAGCTTAGTCGGAGTAGGGCCCTCCCAGGTGGGCACAGATACGCAGTATTTT
j_call: TRBJ2-3; v_call: TRBV11-2; clone_size: medium-sized; d_call: TRBD2; cdr3_aa: CASSFLRSGGRTTQYF; cdr3_nt: TGTGCCAGCAGCTTCCTTAGGAGCGGGGGCCGTACTACGCAGTATTTT
j_call: TRBJ2-1; v_call: TRBV28; clone_size: many; d_call: .; cdr3_aa: CASSFPDEQFF; cdr3_nt: TGTGCCAGCAGTTTCCCGGATGAGCAGTTCTTC
j_call: TRBJ2-5; v_call: TRBV7-2; clone_size: medium-sized; d_call: TRBD1; cdr3_aa: CASSQTLGQQETQYF; cdr3_nt: TGTGCCAGCAGCCAGACCCTGGGACAGCAAGAGACCCAGTACTTC
j_call: TRBJ1-6; v_call: TRBV15; clone_size: medium-sized; d_call: .; cdr3_aa: CATSRDLQGPNSPLHF; cdr3_nt: TGTGCCACCAGCAGAGATCTTCAGGGCCCTAATTCACCCCTCCACTTT
j_call: TRBJ2-1; v_call: TRBV3-1; clone_size: many; d_call: TRBD2; cdr3_aa: CASSQVSGRTGEFF; cdr3_nt: TGTGCCAGCAGCCAAGTTAGCGGGAGGACGGGGGAGTTCTTC
j_call: TRBJ1-1; v_call: TRBV10-3; clone_size: many; d_call: .; cdr3_aa: CAISESGGWTEAFF; cdr3_nt: TGTGCCATCAGTGAGTCGGGGGGATGGACTGAAGCTTTCTTT
j_call: TRBJ2-4; v_call: TRBV5-1; clone_size: many; d_call: .; cdr3_aa: CASNPGDANIQYF; cdr3_nt: TGCGCCAGCAACCCCGGTGACGCAAACATTCAGTACTTC
j_call: TRBJ1-5; v_call: TRBV6-6; clone_size: large; d_call: TRBD1; cdr3_aa: CASSYASTGEGQPQHF; cdr3_nt: TGTGCCAGCAGTTACGCCTCGACAGGGGAGGGGCAGCCCCAGCATTTT
j_call: TRBJ1-5; v_call: TRBV28; clone_size: few; d_call: .; cdr3_aa: CASSLASAGQPQHF; cdr3_nt: TGTGCCAGCAGTTTAGCGTCGGCCGGACAGCCCCAGCATTTT
j_call: TRBJ2-6; v_call: TRBV30; clone_size: medium-sized; d_call: .; cdr3_aa: CAWSSAAGANVLTF; cdr3_nt: TGTGCCTGGAGTTCCGCAGCTGGGGCCAACGTCCTGACTTTC
j_call: TRBJ2-3; v_call: TRBV11-2; clone_size: medium-sized; d_call: .; cdr3_aa: CASSPDRVEPTDTQYF; cdr3_nt: TGTGCCAGCAGCCCGGACCGCGTGGAGCCAACAGATACGCAGTATTTT
j_call: TRBJ1-5; v_call: TRBV6-1; clone_size: medium-sized; d_call: .; cdr3_aa: CASIDGGSVGNQPQHF; cdr3_nt: TGTGCCAGCATCGATGGGGGCTCGGTTGGCAATCAGCCCCAGCATTTT
j_call: TRBJ1-5; v_call: TRBV2; clone_size: medium-sized; d_call: TRBD1; cdr3_aa: CASTRTGGSNQPQHF; cdr3_nt: TGTGCCAGCACTCGGACAGGCGGAAGCAATCAGCCCCAGCATTTT
j_call: TRBJ1-2; v_call: TRBV5-1; clone_size: .; d_call: .; cdr3_aa: CASSPSDGGYTF; cdr3_nt: TGCGCCAGCAGCCCATCGGATGGGGGCTACACCTTC
j_call: TRBJ1-3; v_call: TRBV12-3/TRBV12-4; clone_size: large; d_call: TRBD1; cdr3_aa: CASRGQGDSGNTIYF; cdr3_nt: TGTGCCAGCAGGGGACAGGGGGACTCTGGAAACACCATATATTTT
j_call: TRBJ2-6; v_call: TRBV11-1; clone_size: .; d_call: .; cdr3_aa: CASSLRTLSGVLTF; cdr3_nt: TGTGCCAGCAGCTTACGCACCCTCAGCGGCGTCCTGACTTTC
j_call: TRBJ2-1; v_call: TRBV7-2; clone_size: medium-sized; d_call: TRBD2; cdr3_aa: CASSSTGTSFNEQFF; cdr3_nt: TGTGCCAGCAGCTCGACCGGGACTAGCTTCAATGAGCAGTTCTTC
j_call: TRBJ2-1; v_call: TRBV20-1; clone_size: .; d_call: .; cdr3_aa: CSARDGTYNEQFF; cdr3_nt: TGCAGTGCTAGAGATGGAACCTACAATGAGCAGTTCTTC
j_call: TRBJ1-2; v_call: TRBV3-1; clone_size: .; d_call: .; cdr3_aa: CASSLAAGQTNYGYTF; cdr3_nt: TGCGCCAGCAGCTTGGCCGCCGGACAAACAAACTATGGCTACACCTTC
j_call: TRBJ1-5; v_call: TRBV5-1; clone_size: .; d_call: .; cdr3_aa: CASSLDGAAGNQPQHF; cdr3_nt: TGCGCCAGCAGCTTGGACGGGGCCGCGGGGAATCAGCCCCAGCATTTT
j_call: TRBJ2-5; v_call: TRBV18; clone_size: .; d_call: TRBD2; cdr3_aa: CASSLGTSGKETQYF; cdr3_nt: TGTGCCAGCTCACTTGGGACTAGCGGGAAAGAGACCCAGTACTTC
j_call: TRBJ2-3; v_call: TRBV10-1; clone_size: medium-sized; d_call: .; cdr3_aa: CASSKESPSDTQYF; cdr3_nt: TGCGCCAGCAGCAAGGAATCCCCCTCAGATACGCAGTATTTT
j_call: TRBJ1-1; v_call: TRBV29-1; clone_size: medium-sized; d_call: .; cdr3_aa: CSVERGVNTEAFF; cdr3_nt: TGCAGCGTTGAACGGGGCGTGAACACTGAAGCTTTCTTT
j_call: TRBJ2-3; v_call: TRBV25-1; clone_size: medium-sized; d_call: .; cdr3_aa: CASSESGGSDTQYF; cdr3_nt: TGTGCCAGCAGTGAATCTGGGGGCTCAGATACGCAGTATTTT
j_call: TRBJ2-1; v_call: TRBV4-3; clone_size: medium-sized; d_call: TRBD1; cdr3_aa: CASSQDWDSNEQFF; cdr3_nt: TGCGCCAGCAGCCAAGACTGGGACAGCAATGAGCAGTTCTTC
j_call: TRBJ2-7; v_call: TRBV29-1; clone_size: medium-sized; d_call: TRBD2; cdr3_aa: CSVDLAGRPYEQYF; cdr3_nt: TGCAGCGTTGACTTAGCGGGGCGCCCCTACGAGCAGTACTTC
j_call: TRBJ2-2; v_call: TRBV6-6; clone_size: medium-sized; d_call: .; cdr3_aa: CASSLSSGVGTGELFF; cdr3_nt: TGTGCCAGCAGCCTCAGTTCAGGGGTTGGGACCGGGGAGCTGTTTTTT
j_call: TRBJ2-4; v_call: TRBV4-1; clone_size: .; d_call: TRBD1; cdr3_aa: CASSKGGAVKNIQYF; cdr3_nt: TGCGCCAGCAGTAAAGGGGGCGCGGTCAAAAACATTCAGTACTTC
j_call: TRBJ2-7; v_call: TRBV2; clone_size: .; d_call: .; cdr3_aa: CASSEGGSYEQYF; cdr3_nt: TGTGCCAGCAGTGAGGGCGGGTCCTACGAGCAGTACTTC
j_call: TRBJ1-1; v_call: TRBV5-1; clone_size: few; d_call: TRBD1; cdr3_aa: CASSFGGGGTEAFF; cdr3_nt: TGCGCCAGCAGCTTCGGAGGGGGCGGCACTGAAGCTTTCTTT
j_call: TRBJ1-1; v_call: TRBV30; clone_size: medium-sized; d_call: .; cdr3_aa: CAVDRTNTEAFF; cdr3_nt: TGTGCCGTCGACAGAACGAACACTGAAGCTTTCTTT
j_call: TRBJ2-1; v_call: TRBV18; clone_size: medium-sized; d_call: .; cdr3_aa: CASSPPAPSNEQFF; cdr3_nt: TGTGCCAGCTCACCACCGGCTCCTAGCAATGAGCAGTTCTTC
j_call: TRBJ2-5; v_call: TRBV15; clone_size: medium-sized; d_call: .; cdr3_aa: CATRLETKETQYF; cdr3_nt: TGTGCCACCAGACTAGAGACCAAAGAGACCCAGTACTTC
j_call: TRBJ1-6; v_call: TRBV4-1; clone_size: many; d_call: TRBD1; cdr3_aa: CASSQVAGTGVNSPLHF; cdr3_nt: TGCGCCAGCAGCCAAGTTGCCGGGACAGGGGTTAATTCACCCCTCCACTTT
j_call: TRBJ2-7; v_call: TRBV21-1; clone_size: .; d_call: .; cdr3_aa: CASSKYRDRFYEQYF; cdr3_nt: TGTGCCAGCAGCAAGTATCGGGACCGATTCTACGAGCAGTACTTC
j_call: TRBJ2-2; v_call: TRBV11-3; clone_size: few; d_call: TRBD2; cdr3_aa: CASSPKGGLTGELFF; cdr3_nt: TGTGCCAGCAGCCCGAAGGGAGGGCTCACCGGGGAGCTGTTTTTT
j_call: TRBJ2-3; v_call: TRBV18; clone_size: medium-sized; d_call: .; cdr3_aa: CASSPPIADTQYF; cdr3_nt: TGTGCCAGCTCACCACCGATTGCAGATACGCAGTATTTT
j_call: TRBJ2-1; v_call: TRBV5-1; clone_size: many; d_call: TRBD2; cdr3_aa: CASSLGSSGYNEQFF; cdr3_nt: TGCGCCAGCAGCTTGGGGTCTAGCGGGTACAATGAGCAGTTCTTC
j_call: TRBJ1-1; v_call: TRBV29-1; clone_size: many; d_call: .; cdr3_aa: CSVEVYQNTEAFF; cdr3_nt: TGCAGCGTTGAAGTATACCAGAACACTGAAGCTTTCTTT
j_call: TRBJ1-1; v_call: TRBV9; clone_size: .; d_call: TRBD1; cdr3_aa: CASSVVAGGQNTEAFF; cdr3_nt: TGTGCCAGCAGCGTGGTGGCAGGGGGCCAGAACACTGAAGCTTTCTTT
j_call: TRBJ1-4; v_call: TRBV7-9; clone_size: .; d_call: TRBD1; cdr3_aa: CASRPGGINEKLFF; cdr3_nt: TGTGCCAGCAGGCCAGGGGGCATTAATGAAAAACTGTTTTTT
j_call: TRBJ1-1; v_call: TRBV2; clone_size: .; d_call: .; cdr3_aa: CASSYVPRTEAFF; cdr3_nt: TGTGCCAGCAGTTATGTCCCCCGGACTGAAGCTTTCTTT
j_call: TRBJ2-7; v_call: TRBV20-1; clone_size: .; d_call: .; cdr3_aa: CSAPGAGGYEQYF; cdr3_nt: TGCAGTGCTCCGGGGGCGGGCGGCTACGAGCAGTACTTC
j_call: TRBJ1-4; v_call: TRBV5-6; clone_size: few; d_call: .; cdr3_aa: CASSLGPVLEEKLFF; cdr3_nt: TGTGCCAGCAGCTTGGGCCCGGTGCTCGAAGAAAAACTGTTTTTT
j_call: TRBJ1-4; v_call: TRBV4-2; clone_size: medium-sized; d_call: TRBD1; cdr3_aa: CASSQNPGQGSEKLFF; cdr3_nt: TGTGCCAGCAGCCAAAACCCGGGACAGGGGAGTGAAAAACTGTTTTTT
j_call: TRBJ2-3; v_call: TRBV12-3/TRBV12-4; clone_size: many; d_call: TRBD2; cdr3_aa: CASSALAGGPDTQYF; cdr3_nt: TGTGCCAGCAGTGCACTAGCGGGAGGTCCGGATACGCAGTATTTT
j_call: TRBJ2-1; v_call: TRBV6-1; clone_size: few; d_call: TRBD2; cdr3_aa: CASSRTYLAGGDEQFF; cdr3_nt: TGTGCCAGCAGTCGAACATATCTAGCGGGAGGCGATGAGCAGTTCTTC
j_call: TRBJ2-7; v_call: TRBV29-1; clone_size: medium-sized; d_call: TRBD1; cdr3_aa: CSVAETGAYEQYF; cdr3_nt: TGCAGCGTCGCGGAGACAGGGGCCTACGAGCAGTACTTC
j_call: TRBJ1-2; v_call: TRBV20-1; clone_size: many; d_call: .; cdr3_aa: CSARGGAAGNYGYTF; cdr3_nt: TGCAGTGCTAGAGGGGGAGCAGCGGGTAACTATGGCTACACCTTC
j_call: TRBJ1-2; v_call: TRBV6-6; clone_size: medium-sized; d_call: .; cdr3_aa: CATRLGQGYGYTF; cdr3_nt: TGTGCCACCCGTCTCGGGCAGGGCTATGGCTACACCTTC
j_call: TRBJ2-3; v_call: TRBV20-1; clone_size: large; d_call: .; cdr3_aa: CSAAGTDTQYF; cdr3_nt: TGCAGTGCTGCAGGAACAGATACGCAGTATTTT
j_call: TRBJ2-5; v_call: TRBV15; clone_size: many; d_call: TRBD2; cdr3_aa: CATSRSPMREQETQYF; cdr3_nt: TGTGCCACCAGCAGATCGCCCATGCGGGAGCAAGAGACCCAGTACTTC
j_call: TRBJ2-7; v_call: TRBV7-2; clone_size: medium-sized; d_call: TRBD1; cdr3_aa: CASSPRQGVYEQYF; cdr3_nt: TGTGCCAGCAGCCCGAGACAGGGTGTCTACGAGCAGTACTTC
j_call: TRBJ1-2; v_call: TRBV27; clone_size: many; d_call: .; cdr3_aa: CASSLTATTNYGYTF; cdr3_nt: TGTGCCAGCAGTTTAACGGCTACTACTAACTATGGCTACACCTTC
j_call: TRBJ2-5; v_call: TRBV7-2; clone_size: medium-sized; d_call: .; cdr3_aa: CASSPDRSGAQYF; cdr3_nt: TGTGCCAGCAGCCCGGACAGGTCGGGGGCCCAGTACTTC
j_call: TRBJ2-1; v_call: TRBV5-1; clone_size: medium-sized; d_call: TRBD1; cdr3_aa: CASSLGGTGQFF; cdr3_nt: TGCGCCAGCAGCTTGGGTGGGACAGGTCAGTTCTTC
j_call: TRBJ2-7; v_call: TRBV28; clone_size: medium-sized; d_call: .; cdr3_aa: CASSLKLWAVRDEQYF; cdr3_nt: TGTGCCAGCAGTTTAAAGTTATGGGCAGTGAGGGACGAGCAGTACTTC
j_call: TRBJ2-7; v_call: TRBV2; clone_size: medium-sized; d_call: .; cdr3_aa: CASSELVSYEQYF; cdr3_nt: TGTGCCAGCAGTGAATTGGTTTCCTACGAGCAGTACTTC
j_call: TRBJ2-7; v_call: TRBV25-1; clone_size: .; d_call: .; cdr3_aa: CARTGTYEQYF; cdr3_nt: TGTGCCAGAACAGGAACCTACGAGCAGTACTTC